Listed below are T cell receptor beta chains from one sample, sequenced in a study of CD8+ T cells in alopecia areata. Sequencing used immunoSEQ multiplex PCR; TCRdb keeps in-frame clones, though not all of them. Of 55,000 to 65,000 clones in the sample, 44% were seen once. The sequenced sample consisted of NKG2D-low CD8+ T cells sorted from blood. The receptors shown here come from a human donor with alopecia areata. CDR3s include the opening cysteine and the closing phenylalanine or tryptophan. Fields, in order: J gene, clone size, D gene, V gene, CDR3 protein, CDR3 DNA. The D gene is left open where the match is weak. For some rows the clone size is stated as once, few or many, or as a class when expanded; others skip it.

>TRBJ2-7|-|TRBD1|TRBV7-9
CASSATGQSYEQYF
TGTGCCAGCAGCGCGACGGGACAGAGTTACGAGCAGTACTTC
>TRBJ1-1|-|-|TRBV7-6
CASRGRNTEAFF
TGTGCCAGCAGGGGAAGGAACACTGAAGCTTTCTTT
>TRBJ1-2|-|-|TRBV7-9
CASSLEGGGYTF
TGTGCCAGCAGCTTAGAGGGCGGTGGCTACACCTTC
>TRBJ1-6|-|-|TRBV13
CASSLRGGSSPLHF
TGTGCCAGCAGCTTGCGTGGGGGTAGTTCACCCCTCCACTTT
>TRBJ2-1|few|-|TRBV19
CASSIAAFSYNEQFF
TGTGCCAGTAGTATAGCGGCTTTCTCCTACAATGAGCAGTTCTTC
>TRBJ2-3|-|-|TRBV19
CASNRGPSTDTQYF
TGTGCCAGTAATCGGGGGCCGAGCACAGATACGCAGTATTTT
>TRBJ2-7|-|-|TRBV29-1
CSVVARRTYEQYF
TGCAGCGTTGTGGCCCGTAGGACCTACGAGCAGTACTTC
>TRBJ2-5|-|-|TRBV13
CASSTQTSPGGETQYF
TGTGCCAGCAGCACCCAGACTAGCCCGGGGGGCGAGACCCAGTACTTC
>TRBJ1-3|-|-|TRBV7-6
CASSLAAGVNGNTIYF
TGTGCCAGCAGCTTAGCAGCAGGGGTTAACGGAAACACCATATATTTT
>TRBJ2-5|-|-|TRBV9
CASSVGYRLGETQYF
TGTGCCAGCAGCGTAGGGTACAGGTTGGGGGAGACCCAGTACTTC
>TRBJ2-7|-|-|TRBV5-6
CASSLGRNEQYF
TGTGCCAGCAGCTTGGGGCGGAACGAGCAGTACTTC
>TRBJ2-1|-|-|TRBV19
CASSFQVGLANEQFF
TGTGCCAGTAGTTTCCAAGTAGGTTTGGCAAATGAGCAGTTCTTC
>TRBJ1-6|-|-|TRBV2
CASKPRSYNSPLHF
TGTGCCAGCAAGCCCCGCTCCTATAATTCACCCCTCCACTTT
>TRBJ2-1|-|-|TRBV19
CASSMGTVRSYNEQFF
TGTGCCAGTAGTATGGGGACGGTTCGTTCCTACAATGAGCAGTTCTTC
>TRBJ1-6|-|-|TRBV6-5
CASSYRTVDSPLHF
TGTGCCAGCAGTTACCGCACAGTCGATTCACCCCTCCACTTT